This record covers a single T cell receptor (beta chain). Its binding antigen is unknown. No much larger clone is present one base from it, and per-base qualities are unavailable. CDR1 SGHTA and CDR2 FQGNSA are derived from the germline V gene. The cysteine opens and the phenylalanine closes a CDR3 of 12 amino acids. Only the CDR3 DNA stays, 36 bases, in frame from base 1. The trim is 8 bases for V and 7 bases for J, with a gap of 12 bases between the germline ends. This sample was taken from a study of OX40 agonist ivuxolimab in advanced cancers. About the study as a whole: Ivuxolimab, which targeted the costimulatory receptor OX40 (CD134), was an agonistic, fully human IgG2 monoclonal antibody. Three dose-escalation patients achieved partial responses, one with hepatocellular carcinoma and two with cutaneous melanoma. Intravenous ivuxolimab was administered to patients every 2 weeks at six dose levels: 0.01, 0.1, 0.3, 1.5, 3 and 10 mg/kg. Prior anti-PD-1, anti-PD-L1 or anti-CTLA-4 therapy was permitted, and checkpoint inhibitors had been received by 30% to 40% of dose-escalation patients. In the dose-escalation cohort, more than 75% of patients were male, and the mean age was approximately 60 years, with a range of roughly 20 to 79. Peripheral TCRbeta sequencing was intended to test whether TCR sequence diversity was altered and clonal T-cell expansion was caused by ivuxolimab. Of the approximately 50 dose-escalation patients, hepatocellular carcinoma was present in roughly 19, melanoma in approximately 15, renal cell carcinoma in 9 and head and neck cancer in 9. The monotherapy dose-escalation portion (N ≈ 57 patients) of the phase I ivuxolimab trial is reported in the paper.

Patients with autoimmune disease history or receiving systemic immunosuppression were excluded from the trial. In every dose cohort, peripheral blood was drawn for TCR sequencing at baseline, cycle 4 day 1, and cycle 7 day 1. Samples were obtained from an open-label, multicenter, first-in-human phase I dose-escalation trial of ivuxolimab. Adults with locally advanced or metastatic melanoma, renal cell carcinoma, hepatocellular carcinoma or head and neck squamous cell carcinoma were enrolled in the trial. Before TCR sequencing, CD4+ T cells and CD8+ T cells from peripheral blood were sorted into separate populations. To sequence the TCRbeta CDR3 region, genomic DNA was isolated from the sorted cells. TCRbeta CDR3 regions were sequenced using the immunoSEQ Assay. TCRdb stores this immuneACCESS table with in-frame sequences only. Part of the clones is absent; in the studies checked, under half of the shortfall reflects unresolved V genes, and no reason is known for the rest. For this sample the table gives approximately 92,000 clones, of which 84% were detected only once. The ten largest clones take up 4.5% to 5.5% of the sample.

What the work shows at the level of the full study, not this receptor alone: Low levels of normalized T-cell clonal expansion were also seen in some patients who did not respond. After ivuxolimab, more expanded clones were found on average in CD8+ T cells than in CD4+ T cells. At doses from 0.1 to 3.0 mg/kg, clonal expansion was seen in both CD4+ and CD8+ blood T cells between baseline and week 6. In partial responders in the 0.1-3.0 mg/kg groups, normalized peripheral clonal expansion was found to be among the lowest, especially among CD8+ T cells. Antigen specificity was not determined for the clonally expanded peripheral T cells.

The material was CD4+ or CD8+ T cells sorted from blood, obtained in a trial of the OX40 agonist ivuxolimab. The clonotype was recovered from an adult with an advanced solid tumor such as melanoma, head and neck, liver or kidney cancer. The receptor chain draws on TRBV7-2 and TRBJ2-1; 5 matching bases give a weak D call of TRBD2. The CDR3 sequence is CASGSGVNEQFF. The DNA is as follows: TGTGCCAGCGGGAGCGGTGTGAATGAGCAGTTCTTC.